The rows below give T cell receptor beta chains drawn from one sample of a study of blood T cell repertoires in COVID-19. The method was immunoSEQ multiplex PCR; TCRdb's version includes in-frame clones alone and lacks a portion of them. The table includes under 350,000 clones, over 75% detected once. The specimen was peripheral blood. All receptors derive from a woman between 65 and 79 years old with acute or convalescent COVID-19. Both conserved end residues are part of each CDR3.

V: TRBV7-9
CDR3: CASSPVVSNYGYTF

V: TRBV29-1
CDR3: CSTFKGGGEAFF

V: TRBV5-1
CDR3: CASSLAQGLDYGYTF

V: TRBV2
CDR3: CASRDTKETQYF

V: TRBV6-5
CDR3: CASSYGSGVYGELFF

V: TRBV5-1
CDR3: CASSPDPGRITGELFF

V: TRBV3-1/TRBV3-2
CDR3: CASSQGGGVNQPQHF

V: TRBV24-1
CDR3: CATSDLRGNLYNEQFF

V: TRBV5-1
CDR3: CASSLAGDTEQFF

V: TRBV18
CDR3: CASSPPRGSVYEQYF

V: TRBV5-1
CDR3: CASGWTSGGHGELFF

V: TRBV6-1
CDR3: CASSDKRGGLGGNTIYF

V: TRBV5-1
CDR3: CASSSSGTGNDGYTF

V: TRBV6-2/TRBV6-3
CDR3: CASSSPHSGDSDTQYF

V: TRBV5-1
CDR3: CASSWTSGGIYEQYF

V: TRBV20-1
CDR3: CSAGGQGAQFF

V: TRBV5-1
CDR3: CASSSYRDRGNYGYTF

V: TRBV2
CDR3: CASSGQGRNTGELFF

V: TRBV3-1/TRBV3-2
CDR3: CASSQGKRGPQPQHF

V: TRBV6-5
CDR3: CASSYRGREPNAEAFF

V: TRBV3-1/TRBV3-2
CDR3: CASSPQRGVLGYTF

V: TRBV30
CDR3: CAWSGTSGGGEPTGELFF

V: TRBV2
CDR3: CASSEASTGVYGYTF

V: TRBV29-1
CDR3: CSVEGLADEQFF